This TCR beta chain derives from a study of response to subunit inactivated influenza vaccine. From the RT-PCR reads, TCRdb called clonotypes with MiXCR, one entry per CDR3 protein. The sample consists of about half a million distinct CDR3 sequences, 6.5% to 8% of them appearing once. The sample holds many counts of this clonotype. Its cognate antigen is unknown. V lost 4 bases, J lost 4 bases, and 4 bases lay in between. Per the germline V gene, CDR1 is MNHEY and CDR2 is SVGEGT. This CDR3 has 11 amino acids. Points from the study as a whole: It was suggested by the authors that few new T cells are recruited by each seasonal influenza vaccination.

The clonotype was recovered from a man aged 50 to 75 who received an inactivated influenza vaccine. The source material was PBMCs from blood, sampled less than 30 months after vaccination. The J gene is TRBJ2-5, the V gene TRBV6-2 or TRBV6-3; D is ambiguous. The CDR3 loop reads CASSSPETQYF. CDR3 sequence (DNA): TGTGCCAGCAGTTCTCCAGAGACCCAGTACTTC.